The T cell receptor beta chain described here comes from a study of blood T cells in healthy people across ages. Germline loops: CDR1 DFQATT, CDR2 SNEGSKA (reference sequence). CDR3 length: 13 amino acids. Unmatched junction bases numbered 8, after V lost 5 bases and J lost 6 bases. For the second PCR, which ran for 7 to 11 cycles, a sample-barcoded 5' primer and a J-beta primer mix were used. Each sample yielded at least 2.5 million CDR3-containing paired-end reads. MiXCR, applied by TCRdb to the 5' RACE reads, yields one record per CDR3 protein. The repertoire holds hundreds of thousands of distinct CDR3 sequences, with about 56% as singletons. This clonotype showed up just a few times.

V gene TRBV20-1 combines with J gene TRBJ2-3, with TRBD2 identical over 7 bases. The sequence derives from a middle-aged man in good health. Input material: blood. The CDR3 DNA reads as TGCAGTGCTGGGGGGGTTTTTCGGGATACGCAGTATTTT. Amino acids: CSAGGVFRDTQYF.